These 22 T cell receptor beta chains were sequenced from one sample in a study of blood T cell repertoires in COVID-19. This table comes from immunoSEQ multiplex PCR, and its TCRdb copy is limited to in-frame clones, with some not included. Of under 250,000 clones detected, about 90% appear once; the ten largest clones hold approximately 4.3%. The sequenced sample was PBMCs or T cells enriched from blood (not recorded which). These receptor sequences come from a woman in her twenties or thirties with acute COVID-19.

The J gene is TRBJ1-3, the V gene TRBV7-2; no clear D gene. This CDR3 has 17 residues. From germline, CDR1 is SGHTA and CDR2 FQGNSA. The V end lost 5 bases, the J end lost 0 bases, and 17 bases lay between the germline ends. The CDR3: CASSPQSPMASGNTIYF. CDR3 DNA: TGTGCCAGCAGCCCGCAGTCCCCGATGGCCTCTGGAAACACCATATATTTT.

CDR3 in DNA: TGTGCCAGCAGCGTAGGGACAGGGCCCCCACAAGAGACCCAGTACTTC. Its protein product is CASSVGTGPPQETQYF. V and J are TRBV9 and TRBJ2-5; 8 bases match TRBD1. V was pared by 0 bases and J by 2 bases, with 6 bases of the junction left unmatched. The CDR3 runs to 16 residues. Germline V gives CDR1 SGDLS, CDR2 YYNGEE.

V gene TRBV7-2 combines with J gene TRBJ2-3, with 8 bases fitting TRBD2. J was trimmed by 3 bases and V by 4 bases; bases with no gene match: 9. CDR1 and CDR2 (germline): SGHTA, FQGNSA. The CDR3 sequence is 16 residues long. In DNA form, the CDR3 reads TGTGCCAGCAGCTCCCAAAGCGGGGGAAGGACAGATACGCAGTATTTT. Protein: CASSSQSGGRTDTQYF. The variable domain in full, completed from reference TRBV7-2 and TRBJ2-3, reads GAGVSQSPSNKVTEKGKDVELRCDPISGHTALYWYRQSLGQGLEFLIYFQGNSAPDKSGLPSDRFSAERTGGSVSTLTIQRTQQEDSAVYLCASSSQSGGRTDTQYFGPGTRLTVL.

The rearrangement joins TRBV30 to TRBJ1-2; D is perhaps TRBD1 (6 bases). Trimming removed 4 bases from V and 7 bases from J, with 13 bases in between. There are 12 residues in the CDR3. Per germline, CDR1 GTSNPN and CDR2 SVGIG (reference sequence). Here the CDR3 reads CAWKRGGGGYTF. The CDR3 region has the DNA TGTGCCTGGAAGAGGGGGGGAGGTGGCTACACCTTC.

V usage is TRBV30 and J usage is TRBJ1-1; 7 bases align to TRBD1. CDR3 length: 13 amino acids. CDR1 GTSNPN and CDR2 SVGIG come from the germline V gene (reference sequence). V gave up 4 bases and J gave up 10 bases; unmatched junction bases: 12. CDR3 nucleotides: TGTGCCTGGACCCCCGGGACAGTCGCGGGAGCTTTCTTT. It translates to CAWTPGTVAGAFF.

This clone came up once. The chain joins TRBV30 to TRBJ1-5; TRBD1 might be the D (6 bases). The germline V and J ends were trimmed by 1 base and 7 bases, with 14 bases remaining between them. The CDR3 covers 14 residues. Germline assignment: CDR1 GTSNPN and CDR2 SVGIG (reference sequence). DNA of the CDR3: TGTGCCTGGAGTGGGCTGAACCAGGGGCAGCCCCAGCATTTT. This codes for CAWSGLNQGQPQHF.

V usage is TRBV4-2 and J usage is TRBJ2-7, with 14 bases identical to TRBD2. This CDR3 is 15 amino acids long. V dropped 4 bases and J dropped 4; count of bases not matched to a gene: 3. The germline CDR1 and CDR2 sequences are LGHNA and YNFKEQ. This CDR3 reads CASSPGTSGRYEQYF. The CDR3 nucleotides read TGTGCCAGCAGCCCCGGGACTAGCGGGAGATACGAGCAGTACTTC.

The chain couples TRBV6-5 to TRBJ2-2, with 11 bases fitting TRBD1. V dropped 2 bases and J dropped 7; count of bases not matched to a gene: 3. Looked up from germline, CDR1 is MNHEY and CDR2 is SVGAGI. This CDR3 region has 15 residues. Here the CDR3 reads CASSYGTGGFGELFF. Here the CDR3 DNA reads TGTGCCAGCAGTTACGGGACAGGGGGTTTCGGGGAGCTGTTTTTT.

This chain uses TRBV6-2 or TRBV6-3 with TRBJ2-7; TRBD2 matches 8 bases. CDR1 MNHEY and CDR2 SVGEGT come from the germline V gene. V lost 0 bases to trimming and J lost 0 bases; unmatched junction nucleotides: 10. This CDR3 region has 18 residues. DNA for the CDR3: TGTGCCAGCAGTTACTCGAGTCGGGGACTAGTTACCTCCTACGAGCAGTACTTC. Encoded protein: CASSYSSRGLVTSYEQYF.

The V call is TRBV29-1, the J call TRBJ2-6; D may be TRBD1 (5 bases). V was clipped by 0 bases and J by 7 bases, with 16 bases between them. In germline, CDR1 is SQVTM, CDR2 ANQGSEA. The CDR3 is 16 residues long. The CDR3 DNA follows: TGCAGCGTTGAAGACTCAGACAGTTTAAGTGCCAACGTCCTGACTTTC. Translated: CSVEDSDSLSANVLTF.

The chain has TRBV3-1 (or the pseudogene TRBV3-2) and TRBJ2-1; 12 bases match TRBD2. V lost 5 bases, J lost 4 bases, and 6 bases stayed unmatched. This CDR3 spans 16 amino acids. The germline gives CDR1 LGHDT, CDR2 YNNKEL (reference sequence). The DNA for the CDR3 is TGTGCCAGCAGCTCCCTAGCGGGGGGGATTTACAATGAGCAGTTCTTC. Its protein is CASSSLAGGIYNEQFF.

The gene calls are TRBV7-2 and TRBJ2-5, with D maybe TRBD1 (6 bases). Trimming took 3 bases from V and 0 from J, leaving 8 bases between them. The CDR3 loop spans 14 amino acids. Per germline, CDR1 SGHTA and CDR2 FQGNSA. The CDR3 region has the DNA TGTGCCAGCAGCTTGGGGGCATACCAAGAGACCCAGTACTTC. Protein: CASSLGAYQETQYF.

The chain has TRBV6-6 and TRBJ2-3; the D gene is possibly TRBD1 (6 bases). The germline V gene encodes CDR1 MNHNY and CDR2 SVGAGI (reference sequence). The CDR3 is 17 residues long. V lost 5 bases, J lost 6 bases, and 24 bases lay in between. The CDR3 sequence is CASSPSGQMEITDTQYF. The CDR3 nucleotides read TGTGCCAGCAGTCCCTCAGGACAGATGGAAATTACTGATACGCAGTATTTT.

A remark on this clone: The identical CDR3 is also encoded by other nucleotide sequences in the sample. The chain carries TRBV18 and TRBJ1-5; D gene ambiguous. CDR1 is KGHSH and CDR2 is LQKENI in the germline V gene. The length of the CDR3 is 13 residues. V dropped 6 bases and J dropped 0 bases, with 6 bases sitting between them. CDR3 protein: CASSPYSNQPQHF. The CDR3 coding sequence is TGTGCCAGCTCCCCCTATAGCAATCAGCCCCAGCATTTT.

The chain combines TRBV6-1 with TRBJ1-2, with 12 bases aligning to TRBD1. Germline V gene sequence: CDR1 MNHNS, CDR2 SASEGT. This CDR3 region has 17 residues. After removal of 4 bases from V and 6 bases from J, the junction contained 12 bases not matched to a gene. The CDR3 DNA reads TGTGCCAGCAGTGGGGAAGGGGGACAGGGGGCGCGTGATGGCTACACCTTC. Its protein product is CASSGEGGQGARDGYTF.

V gene TRBV29-1 combines with J gene TRBJ1-4; maybe TRBD1 (6 bases). Germline lookup yields CDR1 SQVTM and CDR2 ANQGSEA. The length of the CDR3 is 15 residues. Trimming left V 7 bases short and J 3 bases short, with 18 bases between. In DNA, the CDR3 is TGCAGCGGGGGCGGGGGCGCCGGCCCTAATGAAAAACTGTTTTTT. Its translation: CSGGGGAGPNEKLFF.

The chain couples TRBV10-3 to TRBJ1-2, with unresolved D. Trimming stripped 0 bases from V and 8 bases from J, with 13 bases between. From germline, CDR1 is ENHRY and CDR2 SYGVKD. The CDR3 runs 14 residues. CDR3 sequence (DNA): TGTGCCATCAGTGAGTCGGTGAGCCTGAACGGCTACACCTTC. Amino acids: CAISESVSLNGYTF.

This clone has only one observation. The rearrangement links TRBV18 to TRBJ2-3; TRBD1 is a possible D gene (6 bases). Per germline, CDR1 KGHSH and CDR2 LQKENI. This CDR3 has 14 amino acids. V was shortened by 3 bases and J by 6 bases, with 13 bases between the two germline ends. CDR3 bases: TGTGCCAGCTCACCGGGGGCAGCCCGGGATACGCAGTATTTT. This translates into CASSPGAARDTQYF.

V gene TRBV5-1 combines with J gene TRBJ2-1; the match to TRBD2 covers 7 bases. V shed 4 bases and J 8 bases; nucleotides not matched to a gene: 12. The CDR3 extends over 15 amino acids. Germline CDR1 and CDR2: SGHRS and YFSETQ. Written as DNA, the CDR3 is TGCGCCAGCAGCCCGGAGGGAGCGGGGTTAGATGAGCAGTTCTTC. It encodes CASSPEGAGLDEQFF.

CDR3: CASSPGQGDQPQHF. In DNA, the CDR3 is TGTGCCAGCAGCCCGGGACAGGGGGATCAGCCCCAGCATTTT. This chain connects TRBV3-1 (or the pseudogene TRBV3-2) to TRBJ1-5; the match to TRBD1 covers 11 bases. Per germline, CDR1 LGHDT and CDR2 YNNKEL (reference sequence). The CDR3 length is 14 residues. Trimming removed 4 bases from V and 5 bases from J; junction bases left unmatched: 1.

This clone was found a few times. The gene calls are TRBV13 and TRBJ2-7, with 7 bases identical to TRBD1. The CDR3 has 14 amino acids. Per germline, CDR1 PRHDT and CDR2 FYEKMQ (reference sequence). J was trimmed by 2 bases and V by 4 bases; bases with no gene match: 5. The CDR3 sequence is CASSSGTVPYEQYF. In nucleotides, the CDR3 is TGTGCCAGCAGCTCCGGGACAGTACCCTACGAGCAGTACTTC.

CDR3 residues: CASTGGPYEQYF. In nucleotides, the CDR3 is TGTGCCAGTACAGGGGGCCCCTACGAGCAGTACTTC. The V gene is TRBV6-5, the J gene TRBJ2-7, with TRBD1 matching over 9 bases. CDR3 length: 12 residues. The germline CDR1 and CDR2 sequences are MNHEY and SVGAGI. The trim removed 9 bases at V and 2 bases at J, leaving 2 bases unmatched.